The 6 T cell receptor beta chains in this list originate from one sample, sequenced in a study of cytomegalovirus exposure and HLA in healthy donors. 60 Vbeta and 13 Jbeta primers were used in PCR. Measured with immunoSEQ multiplex PCR; TCRdb has only the in-frame clones, and not every one. This table holds some 160,000 clones, 77% found once. Sequences were obtained from PBMCs. The receptors stem from a woman aged 25-40 years in good health and CMV-seronegative.

The CDR3 protein is CASNDRGGFYEQYF. In DNA, the CDR3 is TGTGCCAGCAACGACCGCGGGGGCTTCTACGAGCAGTACTTC. This chain connects TRBV27 to TRBJ2-7, with D possibly being TRBD2 (7 bases). The CDR3 sequence is 14 residues long. Germline assignment: CDR1 MNHEY and CDR2 SMNVEV (reference sequence). Trimming took off 7 bases at V and 3 bases at J, with 16 bases between the two ends.

On this clone itself: This same CDR3 is encoded by further DNA sequences in the sample. This chain uses TRBV7-8 with TRBJ2-5; D is ambiguous. The germline CDR1 and CDR2 sequences are SGHVS and FQNEAQ. Trimming cost V 2 bases and J 0 bases, with 10 bases left between them. The CDR3 length is 15 residues. This CDR3 reads CASSLRTGHQETQYF. CDR3 nucleotide sequence: TGTGCCAGCAGCTTAAGAACGGGTCACCAAGAGACCCAGTACTTC. The whole variable domain, remainder taken from reference TRBV7-8 and TRBJ2-5, is GAGVSQSPRYKVAKRGQDVALRCDPISGHVSLFWYQQALGQGPEFLTYFQNEAQLDKSGLPSDRFFAERPEGSVSTLKIQRTQQEDSAVYLCASSLRTGHQETQYFGPGTRLLVL.

The chain carries TRBV28 and TRBJ1-2, with 9 nucleotides matching TRBD1. The CDR3 covers 15 residues. The J segment lost 7 bases and the V segment lost 8 bases, leaving 14 bases of the junction unmatched. Germline V gene data show CDR1 as MDHEN and CDR2 as SYDVKM. In nucleotides, the CDR3 is TGTGCCAGCCTGGGACAGGGAGGTGTCATTCGTGGCTACACCTTC. Amino acids: CASLGQGGVIRGYTF.

This clone was detected only a few times. The J gene is TRBJ2-7, the V gene TRBV7-3; 7 nucleotides line up with TRBD2. The trim removed 5 bases at V and 2 bases at J, leaving 6 bases unmatched. Germline CDR1 SGHTA, CDR2 FQGTGA. This CDR3 has 14 amino acids. CDR3 amino acids: CASSDDAGAYEQYF. CDR3 nucleotides: TGTGCCAGCAGCGACGATGCGGGAGCCTACGAGCAGTACTTC.

This chain connects TRBV28 to TRBJ1-1; D is unresolved. The V gene lost 3 bases and the J gene lost 3 bases, with 8 bases spanning the gap. Germline loops: CDR1 MDHEN, CDR2 SYDVKM. CDR3 size: 13 residues. In nucleotides, the CDR3 is TGTGCCAGCAGTTTTGGGCAGGACACTGAAGCTTTCTTT. It encodes CASSFGQDTEAFF.

This chain joins TRBV5-1 and TRBJ1-3; D is undetermined. Germline assignment: CDR1 SGHRS and CDR2 YFSETQ. CDR3 length: 15 amino acids. Trimming left V 1 base short and J 1 base short, with 9 bases between. The DNA for the CDR3 is TGCGCCAGCAGCTTGACACCCACGTCTGGAAACACCATATATTTT. As protein: CASSLTPTSGNTIYF.